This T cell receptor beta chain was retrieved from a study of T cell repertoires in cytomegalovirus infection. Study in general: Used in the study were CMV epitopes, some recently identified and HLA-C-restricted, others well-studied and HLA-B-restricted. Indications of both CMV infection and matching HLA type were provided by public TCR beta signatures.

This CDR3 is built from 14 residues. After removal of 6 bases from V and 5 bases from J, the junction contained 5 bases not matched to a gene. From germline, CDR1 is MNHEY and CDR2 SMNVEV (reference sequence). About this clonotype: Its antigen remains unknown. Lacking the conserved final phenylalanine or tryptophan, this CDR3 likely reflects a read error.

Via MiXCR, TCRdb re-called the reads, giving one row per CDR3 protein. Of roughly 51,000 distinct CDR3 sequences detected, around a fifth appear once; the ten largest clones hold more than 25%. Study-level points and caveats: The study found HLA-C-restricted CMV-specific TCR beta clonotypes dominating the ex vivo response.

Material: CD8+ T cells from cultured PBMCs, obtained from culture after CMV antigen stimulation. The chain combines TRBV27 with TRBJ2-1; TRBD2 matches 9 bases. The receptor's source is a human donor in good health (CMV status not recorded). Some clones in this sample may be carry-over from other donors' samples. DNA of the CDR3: TGTGCCAGCAGGAGTAGCGGGAGCCACAATGAGCAGTTCTTA. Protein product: CASRSSGSHNEQFL.